These T cell receptor beta chains were read from a single sample in a study of OX40 agonist ivuxolimab in advanced cancers. The repertoire was sequenced with immunoSEQ multiplex PCR; TCRdb's copy has only in-frame clones and lacks some. Among about 20,000 clones listed, 85% to 90% were seen once. Sequenced here: CD4+ or CD8+ T cells sorted from blood, sampled in a trial of the OX40 agonist ivuxolimab. These receptors originate from an adult with an advanced solid tumor such as melanoma, head and neck, liver or kidney cancer. The CDR3 runs from the conserved cysteine through the conserved F or W. The D gene is left open where the match is weak. Size tells how often a clone was seen (once, few, many) or the class of an expanded clone, and some rows leave it out.

d_gene	abundance	v_gene	j_gene	CDR3aa	CDR3nt
.	once	TRBV7-6	TRBJ1-4	CASSIGTGNEKLFF	TGTGCCAGCAGTATCGGGACGGGTAATGAAAAACTGTTTTTT
.	.	TRBV5-4	TRBJ2-3	CASSRAVGTDTQYF	TGTGCCAGCAGTCGCGCCGTGGGTACAGATACGCAGTATTTT
.	once	TRBV18	TRBJ2-7	CASSPAGRSEQYF	TGTGCCAGCTCACCTGCGGGACGGAGCGAGCAGTACTTC
TRBD1	.	TRBV7-6	TRBJ2-1	CASSQAGTGGWYEQFF	TGTGCCAGCAGTCAAGCCGGGACAGGGGGCTGGTATGAGCAGTTCTTC
.	.	TRBV6-5	TRBJ2-1	CASRTPGSSYNEQFF	TGTGCCAGCAGGACGCCGGGTAGCTCCTACAATGAGCAGTTCTTC
.	.	TRBV5-1	TRBJ1-1	CASSMTGAATEAFF	TGCGCCAGCAGCATGACAGGCGCGGCCACTGAAGCTTTCTTT
TRBD2	.	TRBV6-6	TRBJ2-1	CASSYAGRNNNEQFF	TGTGCCAGCAGTTACGCCGGGAGGAATAACAATGAGCAGTTCTTC
TRBD1	.	TRBV7-2	TRBJ1-2	CASSSGGYYGYTF	TGTGCCAGCAGCTCAGGGGGCTACTATGGCTACACCTTC
TRBD2	.	TRBV29-1	TRBJ2-5	CSVPLAGGETQYF	TGCAGCGTTCCGCTAGCGGGAGGAGAGACCCAGTACTTC
TRBD2	.	TRBV25-1	TRBJ2-7	CASSGGTSGFTEQYF	TGTGCCAGCAGCGGAGGGACTAGCGGGTTCACAGAGCAGTACTTC
.	.	TRBV11-1	TRBJ2-1	CASSPDLAPNEQFF	TGTGCCAGCAGCCCAGACCTAGCCCCCAATGAGCAGTTCTTC
.	.	TRBV7-2	TRBJ1-1	CASSTRVRLLNTEAFF	TGTGCCAGCAGCACACGGGTCAGGCTATTGAACACTGAAGCTTTCTTT
.	.	TRBV5-4	TRBJ2-5	CASSFQMGDGEETQYF	TGTGCCAGCAGCTTCCAGATGGGGGATGGCGAAGAGACCCAGTACTTC
.	.	TRBV4-3	TRBJ2-1	CASSQDQVSANEQFF	TGCGCCAGCAGCCAAGATCAGGTATCAGCTAATGAGCAGTTCTTC
.	.	TRBV2	TRBJ2-7	CASSEARGYPYEQYF	TGTGCCAGCAGTGAAGCGCGTGGCTACCCCTACGAGCAGTACTTC
.	.	TRBV18	TRBJ1-6	CASSPGSGPSPLHF	TGTGCCAGCTCACCTGGATCCGGGCCCTCACCCCTCCACTTT